This TCR beta chain was recovered during a study of cytomegalovirus exposure and HLA in healthy donors. Whole-study results and caveats: The investigators catalogued some 160 TCR beta chains as cytomegalovirus-associated. Rarity held for most TCR sequences, but there were some public TCRs that occurred in many donors. A missense DCLRE1C variant was associated with V- and J-gene trimming of TCR beta chains in a later analysis, and an independent cohort replicated the association.

V lost 0 bases, J lost 1 base, and 3 bases stayed unmatched. The CDR3 has 15 residues. Germline CDR1 is SGHRS and CDR2 is YFSETQ. This PCR relied on a set of 60 Vbeta primers and 13 Jbeta primers. TCRdb's copy holds only in-frame clones and misses some; the assay was immunoSEQ multiplex PCR. The sample yields around 220,000 clones, about 74% seen once. This clone is a singleton in its sample. The antigen is unknown. V gene TRBV5-1 combines with J gene TRBJ2-7; 8 bases align to TRBD1. The source is a man between 35 and 55 years old in good health and CMV-seronegative. Material for sequencing was PBMCs. The CDR3 region has the DNA TGCGCCAGCAGCTTGGACAACAGGGGGTCCTACGAGCAGTACTTC. As protein: CASSLDNRGSYEQYF.